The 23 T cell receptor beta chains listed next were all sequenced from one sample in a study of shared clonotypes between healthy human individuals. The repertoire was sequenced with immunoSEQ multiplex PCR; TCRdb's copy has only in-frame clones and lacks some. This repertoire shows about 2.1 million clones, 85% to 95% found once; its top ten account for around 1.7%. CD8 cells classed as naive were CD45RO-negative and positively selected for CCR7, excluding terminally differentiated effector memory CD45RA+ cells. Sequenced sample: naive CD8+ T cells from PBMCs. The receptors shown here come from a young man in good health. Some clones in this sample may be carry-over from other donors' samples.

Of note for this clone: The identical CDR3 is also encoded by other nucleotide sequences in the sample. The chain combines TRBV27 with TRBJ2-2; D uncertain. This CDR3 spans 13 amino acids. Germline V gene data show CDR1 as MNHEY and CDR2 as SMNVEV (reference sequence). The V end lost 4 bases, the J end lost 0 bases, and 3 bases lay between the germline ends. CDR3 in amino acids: CASSSANTGELFF. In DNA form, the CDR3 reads TGTGCCAGCAGTTCAGCGAACACCGGGGAGCTGTTTTTT.

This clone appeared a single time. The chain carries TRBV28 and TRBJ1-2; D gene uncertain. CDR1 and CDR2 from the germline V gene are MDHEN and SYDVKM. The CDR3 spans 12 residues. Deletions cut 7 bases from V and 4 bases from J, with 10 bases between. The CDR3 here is CASNPGPYGYTF. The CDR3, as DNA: TGTGCCAGCAATCCCGGGCCCTATGGCTACACCTTC.

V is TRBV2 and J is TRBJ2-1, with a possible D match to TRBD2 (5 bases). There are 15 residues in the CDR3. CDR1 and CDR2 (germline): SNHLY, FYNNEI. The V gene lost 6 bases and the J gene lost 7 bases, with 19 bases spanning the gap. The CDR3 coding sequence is TGTGCCAGCAGCGCGGGTAGCCCACAGTGGAATGAGCAGTTCTTC. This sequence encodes CASSAGSPQWNEQFF.

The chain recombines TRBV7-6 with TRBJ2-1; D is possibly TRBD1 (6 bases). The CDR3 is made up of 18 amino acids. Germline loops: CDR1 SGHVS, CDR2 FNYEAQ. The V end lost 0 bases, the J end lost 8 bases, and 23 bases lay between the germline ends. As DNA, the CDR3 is TGTGCCAGCAGCTTAGCGCGCTTTGAGGCAGGGGAGTTCGATGAGCAGTTCTTC. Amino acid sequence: CASSLARFEAGEFDEQFF.

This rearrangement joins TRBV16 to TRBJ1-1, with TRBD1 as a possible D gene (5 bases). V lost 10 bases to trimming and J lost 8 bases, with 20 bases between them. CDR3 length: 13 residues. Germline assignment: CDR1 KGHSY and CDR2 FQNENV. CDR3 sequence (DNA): TGTGCCATCTTCGGTCAACAGGCCATGGAAGCTTTCTTT. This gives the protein CAIFGQQAMEAFF.

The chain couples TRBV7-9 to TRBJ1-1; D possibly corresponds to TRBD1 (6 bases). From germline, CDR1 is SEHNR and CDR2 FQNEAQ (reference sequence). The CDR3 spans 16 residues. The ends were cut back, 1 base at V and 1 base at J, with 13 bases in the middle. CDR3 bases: TGTGCCAGCAGCTTAGGGGGGCTGAACAGGAACACTGAAGCTTTCTTT. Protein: CASSLGGLNRNTEAFF.

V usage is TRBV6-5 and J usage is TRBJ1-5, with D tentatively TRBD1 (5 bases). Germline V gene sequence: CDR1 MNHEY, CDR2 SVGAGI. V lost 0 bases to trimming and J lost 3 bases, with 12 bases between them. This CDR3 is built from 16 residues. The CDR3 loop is CASSYSWQGNNQPQHF. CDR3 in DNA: TGTGCCAGCAGTTACTCTTGGCAGGGCAACAATCAGCCCCAGCATTTT.

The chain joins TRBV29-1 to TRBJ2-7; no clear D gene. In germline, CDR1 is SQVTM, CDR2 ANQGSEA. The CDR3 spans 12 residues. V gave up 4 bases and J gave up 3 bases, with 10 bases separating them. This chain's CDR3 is CSVGSRGYEQYF. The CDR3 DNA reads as TGCAGCGTTGGTTCCCGAGGCTACGAGCAGTACTTC.

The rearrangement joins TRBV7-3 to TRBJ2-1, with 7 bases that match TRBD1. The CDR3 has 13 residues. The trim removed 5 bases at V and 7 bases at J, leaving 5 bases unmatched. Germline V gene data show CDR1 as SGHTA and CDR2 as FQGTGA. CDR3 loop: CASSNYRGNEQFF. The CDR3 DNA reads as TGTGCCAGCAGCAACTACAGGGGTAATGAGCAGTTCTTC.

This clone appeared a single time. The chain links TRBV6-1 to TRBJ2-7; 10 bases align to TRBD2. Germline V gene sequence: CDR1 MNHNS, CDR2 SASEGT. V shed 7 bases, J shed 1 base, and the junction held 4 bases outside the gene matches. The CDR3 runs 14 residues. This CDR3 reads CASIWTSGSYEQYF. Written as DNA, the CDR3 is TGTGCCAGCATTTGGACTAGCGGTTCCTACGAGCAGTACTTC.

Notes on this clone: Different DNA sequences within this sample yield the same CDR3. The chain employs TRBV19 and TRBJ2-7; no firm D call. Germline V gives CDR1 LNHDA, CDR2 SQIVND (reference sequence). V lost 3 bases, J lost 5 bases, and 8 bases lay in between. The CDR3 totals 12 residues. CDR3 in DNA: TGTGCCAGTAGTATTCAAGGAAACGAGCAGTACTTC. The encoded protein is CASSIQGNEQYF.

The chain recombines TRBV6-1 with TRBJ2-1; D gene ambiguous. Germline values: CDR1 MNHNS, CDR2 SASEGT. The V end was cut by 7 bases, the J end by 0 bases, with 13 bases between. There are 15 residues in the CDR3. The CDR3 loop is CASKSSQRSYNEQFF. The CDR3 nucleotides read TGTGCCAGCAAATCCTCACAACGCTCCTACAATGAGCAGTTCTTC.

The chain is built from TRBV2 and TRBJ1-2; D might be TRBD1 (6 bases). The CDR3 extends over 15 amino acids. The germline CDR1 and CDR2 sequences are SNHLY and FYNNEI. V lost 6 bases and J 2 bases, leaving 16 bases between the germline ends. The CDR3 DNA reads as TGTGCCAGCAGCGCCGCCGGGGGGCCGAACTATGGCTACACCTTC. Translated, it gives CASSAAGGPNYGYTF.

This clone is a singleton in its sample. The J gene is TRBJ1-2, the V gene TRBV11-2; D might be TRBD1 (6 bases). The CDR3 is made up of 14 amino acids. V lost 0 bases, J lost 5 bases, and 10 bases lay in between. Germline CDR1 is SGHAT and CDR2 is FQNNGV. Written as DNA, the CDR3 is TGTGCCAGCAGCTTAGAAGGGGGAGTGTATGGCTACACCTTC. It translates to CASSLEGGVYGYTF.

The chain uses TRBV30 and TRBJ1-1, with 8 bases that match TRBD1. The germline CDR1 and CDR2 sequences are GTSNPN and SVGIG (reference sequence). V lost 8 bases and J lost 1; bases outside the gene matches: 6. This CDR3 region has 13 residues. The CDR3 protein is CAGTDRGNTEAFF. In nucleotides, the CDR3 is TGTGCCGGGACCGACAGGGGGAACACTGAAGCTTTCTTT.

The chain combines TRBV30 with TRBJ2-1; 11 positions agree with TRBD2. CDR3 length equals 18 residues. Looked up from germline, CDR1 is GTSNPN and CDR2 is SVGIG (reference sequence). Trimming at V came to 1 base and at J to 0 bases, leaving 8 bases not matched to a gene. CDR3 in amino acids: CAWSGLAGPKSSYNEQFF. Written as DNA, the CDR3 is TGTGCCTGGAGTGGACTAGCGGGACCTAAGAGCTCCTACAATGAGCAGTTCTTC.

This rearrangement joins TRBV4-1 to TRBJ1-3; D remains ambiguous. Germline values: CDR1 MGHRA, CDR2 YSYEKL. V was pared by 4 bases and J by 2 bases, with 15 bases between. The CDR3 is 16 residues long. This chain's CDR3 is CASSLGNGYTGNTIYF. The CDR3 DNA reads TGCGCCAGCAGCCTTGGTAATGGGTATACTGGAAACACCATATATTTT.

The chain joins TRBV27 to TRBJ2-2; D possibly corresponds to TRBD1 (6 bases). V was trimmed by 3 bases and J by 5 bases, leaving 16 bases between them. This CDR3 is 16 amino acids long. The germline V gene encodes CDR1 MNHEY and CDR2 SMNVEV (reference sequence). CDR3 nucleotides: TGTGCCAGCAGTTTTCAGGGGTTAGTGAAAACCGGGGAGCTGTTTTTT. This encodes CASSFQGLVKTGELFF.

CDR3 DNA sequence: TGTGCCAGCAGTTACTCGCCGCTAGCGGGAGCTGAGCAGTTCTTC. Amino acids: CASSYSPLAGAEQFF. The chain employs TRBV6-5 and TRBJ2-1; 10 bases are a match to TRBD2. Germline CDR1 and CDR2: MNHEY and SVGAGI. Germline trimming cut 0 bases from V and 9 bases from J; bases unmatched to any gene: 5. The CDR3 contains 15 residues.

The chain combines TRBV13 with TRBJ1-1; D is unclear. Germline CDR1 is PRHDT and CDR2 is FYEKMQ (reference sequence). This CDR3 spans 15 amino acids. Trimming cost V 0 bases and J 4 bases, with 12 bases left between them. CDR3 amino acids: CASSLGTYGSTEAFF. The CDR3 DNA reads TGTGCCAGCAGCTTAGGTACGTATGGGTCCACTGAAGCTTTCTTT.

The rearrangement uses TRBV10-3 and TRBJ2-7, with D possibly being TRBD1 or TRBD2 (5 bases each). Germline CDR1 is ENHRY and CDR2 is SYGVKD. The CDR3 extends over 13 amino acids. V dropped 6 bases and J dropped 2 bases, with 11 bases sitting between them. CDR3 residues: CAISQGAAYEQYF. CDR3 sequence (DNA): TGTGCCATCAGCCAGGGAGCAGCCTACGAGCAGTACTTC.

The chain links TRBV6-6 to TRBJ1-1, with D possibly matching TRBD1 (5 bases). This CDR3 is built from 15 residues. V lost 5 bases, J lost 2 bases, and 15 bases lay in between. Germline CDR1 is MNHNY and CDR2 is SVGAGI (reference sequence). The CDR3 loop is CASSPPGRSNTEAFF. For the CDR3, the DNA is TGTGCCAGCAGTCCCCCGGGACGGAGTAACACTGAAGCTTTCTTT.

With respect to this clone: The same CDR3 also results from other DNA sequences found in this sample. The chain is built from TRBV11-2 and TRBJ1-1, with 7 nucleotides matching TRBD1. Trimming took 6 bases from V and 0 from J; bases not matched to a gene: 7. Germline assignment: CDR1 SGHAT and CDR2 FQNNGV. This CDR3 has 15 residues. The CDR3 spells CASSSRQGMNTEAFF. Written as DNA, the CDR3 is TGTGCCAGCAGTAGCCGACAGGGTATGAACACTGAAGCTTTCTTT. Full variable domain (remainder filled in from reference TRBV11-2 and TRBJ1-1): EAGVAQSPRYKIIEKRQSVAFWCNPISGHATLYWYQQILGQGPKLLIQFQNNGVVDDSQLPKDRFSAERLKGVDSTLKIQPAKLEDSAVYLCASSSRQGMNTEAFFGQGTRLTVV.